This T cell receptor (beta chain) was identified in a study of T cell changes during pregnancy in multiple sclerosis. Germline trimming cut 3 bases from V and 1 base from J; bases unmatched to any gene: 5. The CDR3 is made up of 16 amino acids. Germline CDR1 reads SGHDT; CDR2 reads YYEEEE. Here immunoSEQ multiplex PCR was the method, and the copy in TCRdb shows in-frame clones only, minus some. The table lists 4,000 to 5,500 clones, about four fifths of them singletons. The chain has TRBV5-6 and TRBJ2-5; 11 nucleotides line up with TRBD2. The sample was CD8+ T cells from peripheral blood mononuclear cells, taken in the second trimester of pregnancy. This sequence was found in a female donor in good health, enrolled as a control in a pregnancy study. The CDR3 nucleotides read TGTGCCAGCAGCTCCGGGACTAGCGGATTCCAAGAGACCCAGTACTTC. Translated, it gives CASSSGTSGFQETQYF.